The following is a T cell receptor beta chain sequence with its context. Its antigen is not known. Carried by the TCR beta cDNA libraries were unique molecular identifiers. When roughly 0.9 to 10 million T cells were used, they gave 500,000 or so cDNA molecules. MiXCR, applied by TCRdb to the PCR reads, yields one record per CDR3 protein. The table lists hundreds of thousands of distinct CDR3 sequences, around 40% of them singletons. This sample was included in a study of post-analysis software for immune sequencing data. Study-level background: Several disease courses (relapsing-remitting, secondary progressive and progressive-relapsing) of multiple sclerosis were included.

The J segment lost 0 bases and the V segment lost 5 bases, leaving 10 bases of the junction unmatched. The CDR3 extends over 17 amino acids. Study-level points and caveats: Relative to controls, patients had a few TRBV segments at higher frequency, with TRBV5-6, TRBV5-1 and TRBV20-1 among these. Same-batch preparations were strongly co-clustered by F measure. Versus controls, multiple sclerosis patients showed significantly lower diversity (normalized Chao1).

Material: blood. The chain joins TRBV12-3 or TRBV12-4 to TRBJ2-1; 7 bases fit TRBD2. The sequence was collected from a girl aged 5-17 years with multiple sclerosis. This chain's CDR3 is CASSTLSGWSSYNEQFF. For the CDR3, the DNA is TGTGCCAGCAGTACTCTTAGCGGGTGGAGCTCCTACAATGAGCAGTTCTTC.